The 14 T cell receptor beta chains below were found in one sample sequenced in a study of blood T cells in healthy people across ages. A second PCR, run for 7 to 11 cycles, used a sample-barcoded 5' primer plus a J-beta primer mix. TCRdb processed the 5' RACE reads anew with MiXCR; each CDR3 protein has one entry. Altogether 700,000 to 800,000 distinct CDR3 sequences are present, more than 40% being singletons, with the ten largest covering 20% to 25%. The source material was blood. The receptors were sampled from a woman aged 60-75 years in good health.

This chain joins TRBV20-1 and TRBJ2-7, with D possibly being TRBD1 (5 bases). CDR1 is DFQATT and CDR2 is SNEGSKA in the germline V gene (reference sequence). The V end lost 0 bases, the J end lost 0 bases, and 12 bases lay between the germline ends. CDR3 length: 15 residues. As DNA, the CDR3 is TGCAGTGCTAGAGATGGTAAGGGGAACTCCTACGAGCAGTACTTC. Translating gives CSARDGKGNSYEQYF.

The chain couples TRBV12-3 or TRBV12-4 to TRBJ2-1, with 7 bases lining up with TRBD2. The CDR3 is 17 residues long. V shed 2 bases, J shed 2 bases, and the junction held 9 bases outside the gene matches. This chain's CDR3 is CASSLTETGLTYNEQFF. The DNA of the CDR3 is TGTGCCAGCAGTTTAACAGAAACGGGACTAACCTACAATGAGCAGTTCTTC.

This clonotype appeared a few times. The gene calls are TRBV7-3 and TRBJ2-7; 7 bases map to TRBD1. V lost 2 bases, J lost 4 bases, and 8 bases stayed unmatched. This CDR3 has 15 residues. The V gene's germline CDR1 is SGHTA and CDR2 FQGTGA. This CDR3 is CASSLGPGGQYEQYF. As DNA, the CDR3 is TGTGCCAGCAGCTTAGGCCCAGGGGGTCAGTACGAGCAGTACTTC.

The chain carries TRBV7-9 and TRBJ1-6; 8 nucleotides agree with TRBD1. Germline V gene lookup returns CDR1 SEHNR and CDR2 FQNEAQ (reference sequence). The V segment lost 4 bases and the J segment 9 bases; nucleotides outside the gene matches: 5. The length of the CDR3 is 14 residues. The CDR3 sequence is CASSSQGVISPLHF. The CDR3 nucleotides are TGTGCCAGCAGCTCACAGGGGGTCATTTCACCCCTCCACTTT.

V and J are TRBV7-2 and TRBJ2-7, with a possible D match to TRBD1 (6 bases). CDR3 length: 16 residues. CDR1 and CDR2 from the germline V gene are SGHTA and FQGNSA. Between the trimmed V and J ends, which lost 5 bases and 2 bases, there was a span of 19 bases. Here the CDR3 reads CASSVGPSGTTYEQYF. CDR3 in DNA: TGTGCCAGCAGCGTGGGACCGTCTGGGACAACCTACGAGCAGTACTTC.

Turning to this clonotype: Just one base apart from a much larger clone, this may be a read error. It is unclear where the CDR3 begins or ends on the DNA, so no DNA is shown, and the CDR3 is as TCRdb lists it. The genes are TRBV4-1 and TRBJ1-2; the D call in the table, TRBD1, was not verified against the DNA. Germline V lookup: CDR1 MGHRA, CDR2 YSYEKL. The CDR3 numbers 14 amino acids, ends counted. The CDR3 spells CASSVGTGNYGHTF.

This clonotype occurred once. The genes are TRBV7-3 and TRBJ2-3; TRBD2 matches at 8 bases. The CDR3 is 15 residues long. V gave up 6 bases and J gave up 0 bases; unmatched junction bases: 5. CDR1 and CDR2 (germline): SGHTA, FQGTGA. CDR3 coding DNA: TGTGCCAGCAGACAAGCGGGGGCAAGCACAGATACGCAGTATTTT. Translation gives CASRQAGASTDTQYF. The entire variable domain, with the rest obtained from reference TRBV7-3 and TRBJ2-3, is as follows: GAGVSQTPSNKVTEKGKYVELRCDPISGHTALYWYRQSLGQGPEFLIYFQGTGAADDSGLPNDRFFAVRPEGSVSTLKIQRTERGDSAVYLCASRQAGASTDTQYFGPGTRLTVL.

The chain links TRBV20-1 to TRBJ1-2, with 7 bases lining up with TRBD1. The CDR3 loop spans 15 amino acids. The trim removed 0 bases at V and 4 bases at J, leaving 8 bases unmatched. Germline CDR1 reads DFQATT; CDR2 reads SNEGSKA (reference sequence). The CDR3: CSARDRGQGTYGYTF. The CDR3, as DNA: TGCAGTGCTAGAGATAGGGGGCAGGGGACCTATGGCTACACCTTC.

This chain links TRBV5-1 with TRBJ2-1, with D perhaps TRBD1 or TRBD2 (5 bases each). This CDR3 is built from 14 residues. The V gene lost 5 bases and the J gene lost 4 bases, with 13 bases spanning the gap. The germline CDR1 and CDR2 sequences are SGHRS and YFSETQ. The CDR3 reads CASRLFGGYNEQFF. CDR3 nucleotides: TGCGCCAGCAGATTGTTTGGGGGATACAATGAGCAGTTCTTC.

This clonotype has only a few counts. V usage is TRBV9 and J usage is TRBJ2-5, with TRBD2 matching 9 bases. This CDR3 has 16 residues. From germline, CDR1 is SGDLS and CDR2 YYNGEE. Unmatched junction bases numbered 3, after V lost 0 bases and J lost 0 bases. CDR3 loop: CASSVGREGYQETQYF. The CDR3 coding sequence is TGTGCCAGCAGCGTAGGGCGGGAGGGGTACCAAGAGACCCAGTACTTC.

The CDR3: CATSSPLTRYTDTQYF. CDR3 sequence (DNA): TGTGCCACCAGCAGTCCCCTGACTAGATACACAGATACGCAGTATTTT. The rearrangement uses TRBV15 and TRBJ2-3; possible D gene TRBD2, 6 bases. In germline, CDR1 is LNHNV, CDR2 YYDKDF (reference sequence). The CDR3 runs to 16 residues. The V gene lost 3 bases and the J gene lost 2 bases, with 15 bases spanning the gap.

The chain combines TRBV12-3 or TRBV12-4 with TRBJ2-3; maybe TRBD1 (6 bases). V was pared by 7 bases and J by 4 bases, with 18 bases between. The CDR3 is 15 residues long. CDR3 nucleotides: TGTGCCAGCAACGACCGGGACACTTTATCAGATACGCAGTATTTT. Its protein is CASNDRDTLSDTQYF.

The J gene is TRBJ2-2, the V gene TRBV28; 8 nucleotides align to TRBD2. CDR1 is MDHEN and CDR2 is SYDVKM in the germline V gene. V was pared by 5 bases and J by 6 bases, with 11 bases of the junction left unmatched. CDR3 length: 16 residues. The CDR3 nucleotides are TGTGCCAGCAGTCGGGAGGGACGGATACGGGCCGGGGAGCTGTTTTTT. Amino acids: CASSREGRIRAGELFF.

A few counts support this clonotype. The rearrangement joins TRBV7-3 to TRBJ2-7; D is uncertain. Deletions cut 2 bases from V and 5 bases from J, with 13 bases between. The CDR3 runs 14 residues. Germline loops: CDR1 SGHTA, CDR2 FQGTGA. DNA for the CDR3: TGTGCCAGCAGCTTAGGTCGACGGACGGACGAGCAGTACTTC. It translates to CASSLGRRTDEQYF.